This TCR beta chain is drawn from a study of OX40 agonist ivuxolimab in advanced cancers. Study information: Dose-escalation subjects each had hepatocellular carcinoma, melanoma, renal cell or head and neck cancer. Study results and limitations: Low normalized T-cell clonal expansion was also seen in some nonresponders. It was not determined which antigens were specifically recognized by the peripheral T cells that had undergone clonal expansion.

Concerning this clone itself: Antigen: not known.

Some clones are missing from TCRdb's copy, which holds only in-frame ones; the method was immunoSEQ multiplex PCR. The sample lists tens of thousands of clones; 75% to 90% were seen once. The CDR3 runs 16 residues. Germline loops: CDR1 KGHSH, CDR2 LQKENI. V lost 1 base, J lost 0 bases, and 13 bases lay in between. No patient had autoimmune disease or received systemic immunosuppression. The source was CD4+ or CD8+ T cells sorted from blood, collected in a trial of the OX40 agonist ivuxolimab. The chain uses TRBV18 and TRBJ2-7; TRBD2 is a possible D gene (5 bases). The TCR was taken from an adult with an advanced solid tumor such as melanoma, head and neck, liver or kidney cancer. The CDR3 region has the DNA TGTGCCAGCTCACCACTCCCCGGGGTGAGCTCCTACGAGCAGTACTTC. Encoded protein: CASSPLPGVSSYEQYF.